The source of this TCR beta chain is a study of blood T cell repertoires in COVID-19. Study details: Material from acute and convalescent COVID-19 was sourced from the United States, Italy and Spain.

Per the authors' pipeline: Reference gene primer amplification yielded estimated nucleated cell counts. TCRdb keeps only in-frame clones here, not all; method: immunoSEQ multiplex PCR. That table supplies the V and J calls and clone size; D and trimming were determined from the DNA. The sample carries about 270,000 clones, around 90% recorded once. Trimming removed 3 bases from V and 3 bases from J; junction bases left unmatched: 14. Looked up from germline, CDR1 is MDHEN and CDR2 is SYDVKM. The CDR3 covers 17 residues. Someone with COVID-19 had been met by exposed participants within 2 weeks before study entry.

Sequenced input: PBMCs or T cells enriched from blood (not recorded which). This receptor was obtained from a man in his forties or fifties who had been exposed to COVID-19. This chain links TRBV28 with TRBJ2-7, with 7 bases identical to TRBD2. The CDR3, as DNA: TGTGCCAGCAGTTTCTCCTTCTCGGGGGAGGGCCGCTACGAGCAGTACTTC. Amino acids: CASSFSFSGEGRYEQYF.